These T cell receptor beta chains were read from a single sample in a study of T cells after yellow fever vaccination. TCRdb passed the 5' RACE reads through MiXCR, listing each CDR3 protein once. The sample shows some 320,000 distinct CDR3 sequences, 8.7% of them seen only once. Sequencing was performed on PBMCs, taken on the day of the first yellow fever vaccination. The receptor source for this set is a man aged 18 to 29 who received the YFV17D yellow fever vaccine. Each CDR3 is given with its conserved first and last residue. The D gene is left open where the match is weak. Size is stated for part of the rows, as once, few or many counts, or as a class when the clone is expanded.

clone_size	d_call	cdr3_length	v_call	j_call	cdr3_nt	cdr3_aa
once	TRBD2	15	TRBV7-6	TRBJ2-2	TGTGCCAGCAGCTTCGGCGGGGGGAAGGCCGGGGAGCTGTTTTTT	CASSFGGGKAGELFF
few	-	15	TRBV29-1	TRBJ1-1	TGCAGCGTTGAAGATCCGAAGGGGCTGAACACTGAAGCTTTCTTT	CSVEDPKGLNTEAFF
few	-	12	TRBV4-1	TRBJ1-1	TGCGCCAGCAGCCGGGGGGGGCCTGAAGCTTTCTTT	CASSRGGPEAFF
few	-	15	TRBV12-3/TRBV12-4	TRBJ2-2	TGTGCCAGCAGTCGGGACGGCGCGAACACCGGGGAGCTGTTTTTT	CASSRDGANTGELFF
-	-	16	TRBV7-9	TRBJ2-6	TGTGCCAGCAGCTTTCTCAACCGCTCTGGGGCCAACGTCCTGACTTTC	CASSFLNRSGANVLTF
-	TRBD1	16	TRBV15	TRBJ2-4	TGTGCCACCAGCTCCCGGACAGGGACGACCAAAAACATTCAGTACTTC	CATSSRTGTTKNIQYF
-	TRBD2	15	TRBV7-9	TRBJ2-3	TGTGCCAGCAGCTTAATCGGGGGGTACACAGATACGCAGTATTTT	CASSLIGGYTDTQYF
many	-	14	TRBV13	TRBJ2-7	TGTGCCAGCAGCTTACAACTGATTGGGGGCGGGCAGTACTTC	CASSLQLIGGGQYF
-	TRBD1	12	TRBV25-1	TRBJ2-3	TGTGCCAGCAGTGAGGACAGGGCAACGCAGTATTTT	CASSEDRATQYF
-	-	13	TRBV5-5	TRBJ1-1	TGTGCCAGCAGCACTGCAGGTCCCACTGAAGCTTTCTTT	CASSTAGPTEAFF
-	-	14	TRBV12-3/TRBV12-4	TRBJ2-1	TGTGCCAGCAGTTTAATCCGGGGCTATAATGAGCAGTTCTTC	CASSLIRGYNEQFF
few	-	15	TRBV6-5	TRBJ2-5	TGTGCCAGCAGTTACGTGGCAGCGCCCCAAGAGACCCAGTACTTC	CASSYVAAPQETQYF
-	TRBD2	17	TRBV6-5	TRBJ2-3	TGTGCCAGCAGTTACGGGACTAGCGGATCTAGCACAGATACGCAGTATTTT	CASSYGTSGSSTDTQYF
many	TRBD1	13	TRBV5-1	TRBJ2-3	TGCGCCAGCAGCCCACAGGGGGCAGATACGCAGTATTTT	CASSPQGADTQYF
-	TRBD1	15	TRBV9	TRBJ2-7	TGTGCCAGCAGCGGAACCGGGACAGGGGGCCGCGAGCAGTACTTC	CASSGTGTGGREQYF
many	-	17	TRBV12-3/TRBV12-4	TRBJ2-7	TGTGCCAGCAGTCCATCTGTGGGGAGAGAGAACGCCTACGAGCAGTACTTC	CASSPSVGRENAYEQYF
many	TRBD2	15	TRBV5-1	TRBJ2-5	TGCGCCAGCAGCTACGCCGGGACTAGTGAAGAGACCCAGTACTTC	CASSYAGTSEETQYF